These 8 T cell receptor beta chains came from one sample sequenced in a study of T-cell memory formation after mild COVID-19. TCRdb re-analysed the 5' RACE reads in MiXCR, keeping a single row per CDR3 protein. Of 290,000 or so distinct CDR3 sequences in the sample, approximately 20% were seen once. The sequencing sample was made of PBMCs or a T cell subset sorted from them (not recorded which). These receptors came from a man in his late teens or twenties who had mild COVID-19 (a few samples of this study predate the infection). Cell type and time point are not known.

The V and J genes are TRBV5-1 and TRBJ2-2, with 7 bases identical to TRBD2. The V gene end was trimmed by 4 bases and the J gene end by 0 bases; junction bases not matched to a gene: 6. CDR1 SGHRS and CDR2 YFSETQ come from the germline V gene. This CDR3 spans 16 amino acids. The CDR3 nucleotides read TGCGCCAGCAGCAAAAGTGGGGGGGCGAACACCGGGGAGCTGTTTTTT. It translates to CASSKSGGANTGELFF. Combining the CDR3 with reference TRBV5-1 and TRBJ2-2 gives the whole variable domain KAGVTQTPRYLIKTRGQQVTLSCSPISGHRSVSWYQQTPGQGLQFLFEYFSETQRNKGNFPGRFSGRQFSNSRSEMNVSTLELGDSALYLCASSKSGGANTGELFFGEGSRLTVL.

The table lists this clonotype with a few counts. The chain links TRBV6-5 to TRBJ2-2, with D possibly being TRBD1 (6 bases). Germline V lookup: CDR1 MNHEY, CDR2 SVGAGI. The CDR3 sequence is 15 residues long. Deletions cut 6 bases from V and 3 bases from J, with 14 bases between. CDR3 sequence: CASSRGWSDTGELFF. The CDR3 DNA reads as TGTGCCAGCAGCAGGGGATGGTCGGACACCGGGGAGCTGTTTTTT.

This clonotype turned up a few times. The chain joins TRBV7-9 to TRBJ2-1; the D is unclear. The V gene's germline CDR1 is SEHNR and CDR2 FQNEAQ (reference sequence). V was shortened by 1 base and J by 15 bases, with 10 bases between the two germline ends. CDR3 length: 11 residues. CDR3 DNA: TGTGCCAGCAGCTTAGTAGATAGTTTGTTCTTC. It encodes CASSLVDSLFF.

This clonotype was seen only a few times. The CDR3 coding sequence is TGTGCCAGCAGCTTAAGTGAGGGAGAGAGCTCCTACAATGAGCAGTTCTTC. This codes for CASSLSEGESSYNEQFF. This chain links TRBV7-9 with TRBJ2-1, with D tentatively TRBD2 (5 bases). The CDR3 is 17 amino acids. The germline CDR1 and CDR2 sequences are SEHNR and FQNEAQ (reference sequence). Trimming pared 2 bases from V and 0 bases from J, leaving 14 bases between.

The CDR3 loop is CASSPIRGNEQFF. The CDR3 bases are TGCGCCAGCAGCCCGATCCGAGGCAATGAGCAGTTCTTC. The chain recombines TRBV5-1 with TRBJ2-1; no firm D call. The CDR3 covers 13 residues. V was shortened by 4 bases and J by 6 bases, with 11 bases between the two germline ends. Germline CDR1 and CDR2: SGHRS and YFSETQ. Using reference TRBV5-1 and TRBJ2-1 for the parts outside the CDR3, the full variable domain is KAGVTQTPRYLIKTRGQQVTLSCSPISGHRSVSWYQQTPGQGLQFLFEYFSETQRNKGNFPGRFSGRQFSNSRSEMNVSTLELGDSALYLCASSPIRGNEQFFGPGTRLTVL.

The J gene is TRBJ2-1, the V gene TRBV6-1, with D unclear. Trimming took off 11 bases at V and 5 bases at J, with 13 bases between the two ends. The CDR3 totals 12 residues. Germline CDR1 reads MNHNS; CDR2 reads SASEGT. The CDR3 region is CAERGPNNEQFF. The CDR3 bases are TGTGCCGAACGTGGGCCGAACAATGAGCAGTTCTTC.

This clonotype was detected a few times. V gene TRBV4-2 combines with J gene TRBJ1-1; 9 bases map to TRBD1. The length of the CDR3 is 18 residues. With 0 bases clipped from V and 2 bases from J, the junction kept 10 bases outside the gene matches. CDR1 and CDR2 from the germline V gene are LGHNA and YNFKEQ. CDR3 DNA: TGTGCCAGCAGCCAAGAGTTATCACAGGGGGCCGGTAACACTGAAGCTTTCTTT. Its protein is CASSQELSQGAGNTEAFF.

CDR3 DNA sequence: TGTGCCAGCACGGCCGGAGACCCCACAGATACGCAGTATTTT. Translation: CASTAGDPTDTQYF. This chain links TRBV6-1 with TRBJ2-3; D is ambiguous. The CDR3 is 14 residues long. Trimming cost V 7 bases and J 2 bases, with 13 bases left between them. Germline CDR1 reads MNHNS; CDR2 reads SASEGT.